These 24 T cell receptor beta chains were sequenced from one sample in a study of blood T cells in healthy people across ages. The second PCR ran about 6 to 12 cycles with a sample-barcoded 5' primer and J-beta primers. TCRdb analysed the 5' RACE reads with MiXCR anew, one entry per CDR3 protein. The sample carries hundreds of thousands of distinct CDR3 sequences, approximately 30% recorded once. Sequencing used blood. These receptors originate from an elderly woman in good health.

This chain connects TRBV2 to TRBJ2-7; D gene ambiguous. V was shortened by 2 bases and J by 5 bases, with 10 bases between the two germline ends. CDR3 length: 13 amino acids. Germline-derived CDR1 and CDR2 are SNHLY and FYNNEI. The CDR3 DNA reads TGTGCCAGCAGTGAACTCAGGTCCAACGAGCAGTACTTC. This encodes CASSELRSNEQYF. Full variable domain (rest looked up from reference TRBV2 and TRBJ2-7): EPEVTQTPSHQVTQMGQEVILRCVPISNHLYFYWYRQILGQKVEFLVSFYNNEISEKSEIFDDQFSVERPDGSNFTLKIRSTKLEDSAMYFCASSELRSNEQYFGPGTRLTVT.

This clonotype has only a few counts. The chain employs TRBV2 and TRBJ2-2; 8 bases are a match to TRBD1. The CDR3 covers 15 residues. Germline CDR1 and CDR2: SNHLY and FYNNEI. The ends lost 8 bases at V and 5 bases at J; junction bases unmatched: 10. The CDR3 DNA sequence: TGTGCCAGCTGGACCGGACAGGGCTGGACCGGGGAGCTGTTTTTT. Translation: CASWTGQGWTGELFF.

This clonotype occurred a few times. The CDR3 DNA is TGTGCCAGCAGTTTATTAGATAGTTCCATCTACGAGCAGTACTTC. Amino acid sequence: CASSLLDSSIYEQYF. The chain recombines TRBV28 with TRBJ2-7, with no clear D. In germline, CDR1 is MDHEN, CDR2 SYDVKM. This CDR3 has 15 residues. Trimming took off 1 base at V and 3 bases at J, with 13 bases between the two ends.

The V and J genes are TRBV2 and TRBJ1-5; weak D call: TRBD1 (6 bases). V dropped 6 bases and J dropped 6 bases, with 9 bases sitting between them. This CDR3 has 12 residues. CDR1 is SNHLY and CDR2 is FYNNEI in the germline V gene. The CDR3 bases are TGTGCCAGCAGGGAGGACAGTCAGCCCCAGCATTTT. Translated, it gives CASREDSQPQHF.

In its sample, this clonotype was seen many times. The junction shows a germline mismatch at one end, possibly a read error. This chain joins TRBV2 and TRBJ2-3; 11 nucleotides match TRBD2. Germline-derived CDR1 and CDR2 are SNHLY and FYNNEI. The CDR3 is 18 amino acids. DNA for the CDR3: TGTGCCAGCAGCGAAGGAACTAGCGGGGGCATAAGCACAGATACGCAGTATTTT. It translates to CASSEGTSGGISTDTQYF.

This chain joins TRBV7-2 and TRBJ2-1, with 8 bases fitting TRBD2. Germline V gives CDR1 SGHTA, CDR2 FQGNSA. This CDR3 has 15 residues. With V trimmed by 8 bases and J by 2 bases, 8 bases remained unmatched. The CDR3 nucleotides read TGTGCCAGCTCACCAGTAGCGGGAACCTACAATGAGCAGTTCTTC. Translating it yields CASSPVAGTYNEQFF.

This clonotype was detected many times. J is TRBJ2-1 and V is TRBV11-2; D is ambiguous. Germline V gene data show CDR1 as SGHAT and CDR2 as FQNNGV. The V gene lost 0 bases and the J gene lost 9 bases, with 15 bases spanning the gap. The length of the CDR3 is 15 residues. In DNA form, the CDR3 reads TGTGCCAGCAGCTTAGATAGGGTAAGGATCAGTGAGCAGTTCTTC. Translated, it gives CASSLDRVRISEQFF.

V and J are TRBV6-6 and TRBJ1-1; possibly TRBD1 for D (5 bases). Germline V CDR1 and CDR2: MNHNY, SVGAGI (reference sequence). The CDR3 covers 15 residues. The germline V and J ends were trimmed by 0 bases and 5 bases, with 13 bases remaining between them. CDR3 sequence: CASSYSSQGGTEAFF. DNA of the CDR3: TGTGCCAGCAGTTACTCTTCCCAGGGTGGGACTGAAGCTTTCTTT.

This clonotype was found a few times. This chain links TRBV7-9 with TRBJ1-1; unclear D gene. This CDR3 is built from 15 residues. Trimming took 7 bases from V and 3 from J, leaving 18 bases between them. Germline assignment: CDR1 SEHNR and CDR2 FQNEAQ (reference sequence). CDR3 DNA: TGTGCCAGCACCGTGTCGTCGCCCGGGGACACTGAAGCTTTCTTT. Translation: CASTVSSPGDTEAFF.

As concerns this clonotype: This may come from a read error, since a much larger clone is one base off. J is TRBJ2-1 and V is TRBV28; 8 nucleotides align to TRBD2. Germline lookup yields CDR1 MDHEN and CDR2 SYDVKM. The CDR3 is 15 residues long. CDR3 in DNA: TGTGCCAGTAAGACGGGGGGGCCCTCCTACAATGGGCAGTTCTTC. Translating it yields CASKTGGPSYNGQFF.

Here the CDR3 reads CASSSLQGGAQEKLFF. The DNA for the CDR3 is TGTGCCAGCAGCTCACTCCAGGGGGGGGCCCAGGAAAAACTGTTTTTT. The chain uses TRBV14 and TRBJ1-4, with 7 positions matching TRBD1. CDR3 length equals 16 residues. Losses at the gene ends were 5 bases for V and 8 bases for J; bases not matched to a gene: 14. Germline CDR1 SGHDN, CDR2 FVKESK.

The V call is TRBV6-1, the J call TRBJ1-2, with 10 bases aligning to TRBD1. Germline V gene lookup returns CDR1 MNHNS and CDR2 SASEGT. V dropped 7 bases and J dropped 5; count of bases not matched to a gene: 13. This CDR3 is 16 amino acids long. In DNA form, the CDR3 reads TGTGCCAGCATCCGGGACAGGGGCTCCTTCGGATATGGCTACACCTTC. Translation: CASIRDRGSFGYGYTF.

This clonotype was detected ten times or more. The chain joins TRBV5-1 to TRBJ2-1; D is possibly TRBD2 (6 bases). The CDR3 has 15 amino acids. Per the germline V gene, CDR1 is SGHRS and CDR2 is YFSETQ. V was clipped by 1 base and J by 8 bases, with 16 bases between them. The CDR3 DNA is TGCGCCAGCAGCTTGTCGGGGGTCGGAGGGGATGAGCAGTTCTTC. It codes for CASSLSGVGGDEQFF. Together with reference TRBV5-1 and TRBJ2-1, the CDR3 gives the full variable domain: KAGVTQTPRYLIKTRGQQVTLSCSPISGHRSVSWYQQTPGQGLQFLFEYFSETQRNKGNFPGRFSGRQFSNSRSEMNVSTLELGDSALYLCASSLSGVGGDEQFFGPGTRLTVL.

This clonotype was counted at least ten times. The chain combines TRBV11-3 with TRBJ2-5; D may match TRBD1 or TRBD2 (6 bases each). Germline V gene lookup returns CDR1 SGHNT and CDR2 YENEEA. Trimming took 5 bases from V and 2 from J, leaving 15 bases between them. This CDR3 region has 15 residues. CDR3 sequence: CASSVQGGDQETQYF. The CDR3 coding sequence is TGTGCCAGCAGCGTACAGGGAGGCGATCAAGAGACCCAGTACTTC.

This chain connects TRBV20-1 to TRBJ1-1, with 8 nucleotides matching TRBD1. This CDR3 is built from 15 residues. The V and J ends lost 6 bases and 3 bases, in that order; junction bases with no gene match: 12. CDR1 and CDR2 (germline): DFQATT, SNEGSKA (reference sequence). CDR3 nucleotides: TGCAGTGCACCATCACTAGGGACAGGCGACACTGAAGCTTTCTTT. This codes for CSAPSLGTGDTEAFF.

Ten or more counts support this clonotype. As DNA, the CDR3 is TGCGCCAGCAGCTCGTCGGCGGGGGCAGAGACCCAGTACTTC. Its protein is CASSSSAGAETQYF. The chain joins TRBV5-1 to TRBJ2-5; tentatively, D is TRBD2 (7 bases). The ends were cut back, 3 bases at V and 4 bases at J, with 13 bases in the middle. The CDR3 runs to 14 residues. The germline gives CDR1 SGHRS, CDR2 YFSETQ. The complete variable domain, with remaining parts taken from reference TRBV5-1 and TRBJ2-5, reads KAGVTQTPRYLIKTRGQQVTLSCSPISGHRSVSWYQQTPGQGLQFLFEYFSETQRNKGNFPGRFSGRQFSNSRSEMNVSTLELGDSALYLCASSSSAGAETQYFGPGTRLLVL.

This clonotype was detected ten times or more. The chain employs TRBV7-2 and TRBJ1-2; 7 bases agree with TRBD1. This CDR3 contains 15 residues. Germline V CDR1 and CDR2: SGHTA, FQGNSA. V gave up 3 bases and J gave up 0 bases; unmatched junction bases: 4. The CDR3 is CASSFTGATNYGYTF. The CDR3 DNA reads as TGTGCCAGCAGCTTTACAGGGGCTACTAACTATGGCTACACCTTC.

The CDR3 coding sequence is TGCGCCAGCAGTGAAGGGGAATCTGAAGCTTTCTTT. Translation: CASSEGESEAFF. The chain couples TRBV10-2 to TRBJ1-1; maybe TRBD1 (5 bases). V lost 3 bases and J lost 6, with 8 bases in between. This CDR3 region has 12 residues. CDR1 is WSHSY, CDR2 SAAADI, per germline.

This clonotype occurred many times. The CDR3 nucleotides read TGCAGTGCTAGTCGGGGACAGGGGGGATGGGATACGCAGTATTTT. It codes for CSASRGQGGWDTQYF. The chain uses TRBV20-1 and TRBJ2-3, with 11 bases fitting TRBD1. This CDR3 has 15 amino acids. The germline CDR1 and CDR2 sequences are DFQATT and SNEGSKA (reference sequence). V lost 3 bases and J lost 6; bases outside the gene matches: 8.

This clonotype was found many times. V gene TRBV5-1 combines with J gene TRBJ2-5; a possible D gene is TRBD1 (6 bases). The CDR3 is made up of 17 amino acids. Looked up from germline, CDR1 is SGHRS and CDR2 is YFSETQ. The V and J ends lost 4 bases and 0 bases respectively, with 19 bases between them. CDR3 nucleotides: TGCGCCAGCAGCCCCGGTAGGGCGACAGGCGACCAAGAGACCCAGTACTTC. Residues: CASSPGRATGDQETQYF.

The genes are TRBV28 and TRBJ2-5; possibly TRBD1 or TRBD2 for D (5 bases each). CDR1 and CDR2 from the germline V gene are MDHEN and SYDVKM. The CDR3 runs 17 residues. The V end lost 5 bases, the J end lost 0 bases, and 19 bases lay between the germline ends. The CDR3 nucleotides read TGTGCCAGCAGTCAACGACCGGGACGGAGCTACCAAGAGACCCAGTACTTC. This translates into CASSQRPGRSYQETQYF.

This clonotype appeared many times. The chain couples TRBV25-1 to TRBJ2-5, with a tentative D call TRBD2 (5 bases). V was trimmed by 1 base and J by 4 bases, leaving 7 bases between them. This CDR3 contains 13 residues. From germline, CDR1 is MGHDK and CDR2 SYGVNS. CDR3 sequence (DNA): TGTGCCAGCAGTGAATCGGGGAGAGAGACCCAGTACTTC. The encoded protein is CASSESGRETQYF.

This clonotype was observed many times. The V gene is TRBV27, the J gene TRBJ2-3; D remains unclear. Germline V gene data show CDR1 as MNHEY and CDR2 as SMNVEV (reference sequence). The V end lost 2 bases, the J end lost 3 bases, and 12 bases lay between the germline ends. The CDR3 covers 15 residues. The CDR3 DNA sequence: TGTGCCAGCAGTTTAGGGCTGGTGGGAACAGATACGCAGTATTTT. This codes for CASSLGLVGTDTQYF.

A few counts support this clonotype. The genes are TRBV4-1 and TRBJ1-2, with D possibly being TRBD1 (5 bases). CDR1 MGHRA and CDR2 YSYEKL come from the germline V gene. The V end lost 0 bases, the J end lost 5 bases, and 16 bases lay between the germline ends. The CDR3 sequence is 16 residues long. CDR3 region: CASSQDDGDDLYGYTF. CDR3 coding DNA: TGCGCCAGCAGCCAAGATGACGGGGACGACTTATATGGCTACACCTTC.